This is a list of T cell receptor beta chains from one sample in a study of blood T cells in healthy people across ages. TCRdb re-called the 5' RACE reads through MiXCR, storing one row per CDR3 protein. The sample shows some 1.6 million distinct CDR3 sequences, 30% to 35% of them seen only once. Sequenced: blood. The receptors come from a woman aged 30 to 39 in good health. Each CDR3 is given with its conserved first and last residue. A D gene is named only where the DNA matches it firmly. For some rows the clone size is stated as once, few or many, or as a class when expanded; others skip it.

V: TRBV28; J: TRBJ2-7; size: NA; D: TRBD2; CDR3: CASSSGTSGGVFYEQYF; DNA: TGTGCCAGCAGTTCCGGGACTAGCGGGGGTGTTTTCTACGAGCAGTACTTC
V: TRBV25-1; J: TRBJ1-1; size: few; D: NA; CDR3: CASLPTGNLEAFF; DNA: TGTGCCAGCCTCCCAACAGGGAACTTGGAAGCTTTCTTT
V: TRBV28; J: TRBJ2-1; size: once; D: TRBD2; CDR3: CASSFGLAVNNEQFF; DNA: TGTGCCAGCAGTTTCGGACTAGCGGTTAACAATGAGCAGTTCTTC
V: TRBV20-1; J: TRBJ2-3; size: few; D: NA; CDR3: CSARDDLKHTQYF; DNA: TGCAGTGCTAGAGACGACCTTAAGCACACGCAGTATTTT
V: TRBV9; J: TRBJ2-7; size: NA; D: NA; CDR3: CASSGRGTDYEQYF; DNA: TGTGCCAGCTCAGGCCGGGGGACCGACTACGAGCAGTACTTC
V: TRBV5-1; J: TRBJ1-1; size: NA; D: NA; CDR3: CASKDQPGGANTEAFF; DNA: TGCGCCAGCAAGGACCAACCCGGGGGAGCGAACACTGAAGCTTTCTTT
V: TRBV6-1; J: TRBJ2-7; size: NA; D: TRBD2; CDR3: CASEVAGFTSYEQYF; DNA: TGTGCCAGCGAAGTAGCGGGATTTACCTCCTACGAGCAGTACTTC
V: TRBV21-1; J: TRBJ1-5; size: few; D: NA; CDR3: CASNSWGHGNQPQHF; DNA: NA
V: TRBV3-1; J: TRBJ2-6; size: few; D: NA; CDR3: CASSQDADFTGANVLTF; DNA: TGTGCCAGCAGCCAAGATGCGGACTTTACTGGGGCCAACGTCCTGACTTTC
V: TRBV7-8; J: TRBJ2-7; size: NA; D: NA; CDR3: CASSRGSHYEQYF; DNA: TGTGCCAGCAGCCGGGGATCGCACTACGAGCAGTACTTC
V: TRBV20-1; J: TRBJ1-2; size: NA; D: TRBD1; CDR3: CSAEPQGRGHGYTF; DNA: TGCAGTGCCGAACCCCAGGGCAGGGGGCATGGCTACACCTTC
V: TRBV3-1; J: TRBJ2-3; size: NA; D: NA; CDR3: CASSRPAARLTDTQYF; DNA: TGTGCCAGCAGCCGACCCGCGGCGCGGCTCACAGATACGCAGTATTTT
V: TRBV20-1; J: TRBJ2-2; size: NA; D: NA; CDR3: CSASRGSITGELFF; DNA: TGCAGTGCTAGCCGTGGGTCCATTACCGGGGAGCTGTTTTTT
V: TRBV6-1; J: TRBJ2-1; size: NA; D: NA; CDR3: CASSALGGGQYNEQFF; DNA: TGTGCCAGCAGCGCCCTTGGAGGCGGACAATACAATGAGCAGTTCTTC
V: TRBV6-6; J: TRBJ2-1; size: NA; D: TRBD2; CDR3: CASRTGLAVWNEQFF; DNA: TGTGCCAGCAGGACCGGACTAGCGGTTTGGAATGAGCAGTTCTTC
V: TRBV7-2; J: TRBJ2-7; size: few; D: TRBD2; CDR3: CASSHGLAGGPYEQYF; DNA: TGTGCCAGCAGCCATGGACTAGCGGGGGGGCCCTACGAGCAGTACTTC
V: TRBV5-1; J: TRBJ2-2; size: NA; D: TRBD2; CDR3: CASSRREGRTGELFF; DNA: TGCGCCAGCAGCCGAAGGGAGGGAAGGACCGGGGAGCTGTTTTTT
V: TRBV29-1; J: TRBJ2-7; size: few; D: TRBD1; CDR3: CSAAQGAGYEQYF; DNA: TGCAGCGCCGCACAGGGGGCCGGTTACGAGCAGTACTTC
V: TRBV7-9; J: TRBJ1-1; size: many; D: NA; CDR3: CASSLDGTEAFF; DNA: TGTGCCAGCAGCTTAGATGGCACTGAAGCTTTCTTT
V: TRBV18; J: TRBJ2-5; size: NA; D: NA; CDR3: CASSPMWIMGETQYF; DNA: TGTGCCAGCTCACCAATGTGGATAATGGGAGAGACCCAGTACTTC
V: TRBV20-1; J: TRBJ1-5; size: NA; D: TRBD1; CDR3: CSAIMDRGNSNQPQHF; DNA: TGCAGTGCTATTATGGACAGGGGAAATAGCAATCAGCCCCAGCATTTT
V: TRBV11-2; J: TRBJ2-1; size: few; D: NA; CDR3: CASSYPDSVEYNEQFF; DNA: TGTGCCAGCAGCTACCCGGATAGCGTGGAGTACAATGAGCAGTTCTTC
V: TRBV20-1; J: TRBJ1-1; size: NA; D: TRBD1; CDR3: CSARRQGEGFAPKEAFF; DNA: TGCAGTGCTAGGAGACAGGGGGAGGGGTTTGCGCCGAAGGAAGCTTTCTTT
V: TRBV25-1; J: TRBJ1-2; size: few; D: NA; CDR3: CASSVGPLYGYTF; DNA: TGTGCCAGCAGTGTGGGACCGCTCTATGGCTACACCTTC
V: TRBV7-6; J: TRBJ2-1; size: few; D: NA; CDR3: CASSLSFASTGEQFF; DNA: TGTGCCAGCAGCCTCAGTTTCGCTAGCACGGGTGAGCAGTTCTTC
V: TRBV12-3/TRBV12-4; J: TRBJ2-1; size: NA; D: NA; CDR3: CASSLAWPNNEQFF; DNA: TGTGCCAGCAGTTTAGCGTGGCCTAACAATGAGCAGTTCTTC
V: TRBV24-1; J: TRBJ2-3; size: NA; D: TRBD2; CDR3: CATSERRELAGSTDTQYF; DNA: TGTGCCACCAGTGAGAGAAGGGAACTAGCGGGAAGCACAGATACGCAGTATTTT
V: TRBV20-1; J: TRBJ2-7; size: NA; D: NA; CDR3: CSARTPSYEQYF; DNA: TGCAGTGCTAGGACTCCGTCCTACGAGCAGTACTTC
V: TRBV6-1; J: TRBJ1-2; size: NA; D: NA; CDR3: CASSFYGYTF; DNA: TGTGCCAGCAGCTTCTATGGCTACACCTTC
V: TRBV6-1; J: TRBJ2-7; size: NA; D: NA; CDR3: CASSPHGEFHEQYF; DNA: TGTGCCAGCAGTCCGCACGGGGAGTTCCACGAGCAGTACTTC
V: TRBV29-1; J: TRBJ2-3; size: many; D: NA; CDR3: CSVQRRELLLGRTTDTQYF; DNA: TGCAGCGTTCAAAGACGAGAACTACTACTAGGGAGAACCACAGATACGCAGTATTTT
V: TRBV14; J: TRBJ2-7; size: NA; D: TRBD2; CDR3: CASSQDPGEGRSYEQYF; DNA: TGTGCCAGCAGCCAAGATCCGGGGGAGGGCCGGTCCTACGAGCAGTACTTC
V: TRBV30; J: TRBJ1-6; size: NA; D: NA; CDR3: CAWTDRNNSPLHF; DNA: TGTGCCTGGACGGACAGAAATAATTCACCCCTCCACTTT
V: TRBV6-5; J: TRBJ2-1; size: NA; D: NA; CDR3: CASSPRTETYNEQFF; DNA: TGTGCCAGCAGTCCCCGGACAGAGACCTACAATGAGCAGTTCTTC
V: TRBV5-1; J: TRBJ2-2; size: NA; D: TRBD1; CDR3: CASSSTSDRAAGELFF; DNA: TGCGCCAGCAGCTCAACCTCGGACAGGGCAGCCGGGGAGCTGTTTTTT
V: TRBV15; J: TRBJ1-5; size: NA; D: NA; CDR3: CATSRDPPQPQHF; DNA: TGTGCCACCAGCAGAGACCCACCTCAGCCCCAGCATTTT
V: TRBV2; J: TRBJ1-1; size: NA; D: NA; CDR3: CASRPDRRTEAFF; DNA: TGTGCCAGCAGACCAGACCGGAGGACTGAAGCTTTCTTT
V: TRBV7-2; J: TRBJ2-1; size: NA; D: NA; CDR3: CASSLGQSGPNEQFF; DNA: TGTGCCAGCAGCCTAGGACAGAGCGGCCCCAATGAGCAGTTCTTC
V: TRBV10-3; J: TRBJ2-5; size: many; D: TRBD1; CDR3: CAITDRGLETQYF; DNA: TGTGCCATCACGGACAGGGGGCTTGAGACCCAGTACTTC
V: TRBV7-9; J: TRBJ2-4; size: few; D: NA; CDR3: CASSFVAVAKNIQYF; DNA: TGTGCCAGCAGCTTTGTTGCGGTAGCCAAAAACATTCAGTACTTC
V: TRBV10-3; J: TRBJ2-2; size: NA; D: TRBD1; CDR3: CAISEARQGTGELFF; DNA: TGTGCCATCAGTGAGGCGAGACAGGGCACCGGGGAGCTGTTTTTT
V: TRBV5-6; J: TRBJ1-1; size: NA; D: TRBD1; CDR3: CASSSPGDRWTEAFF; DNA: TGTGCCAGCAGCTCGCCCGGGGACAGGTGGACTGAAGCTTTCTTT
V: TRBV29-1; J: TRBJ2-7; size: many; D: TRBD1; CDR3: CSVSLPGTAYEQYF; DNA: TGCAGCGTCTCCCTGCCCGGGACAGCCTACGAGCAGTACTTC
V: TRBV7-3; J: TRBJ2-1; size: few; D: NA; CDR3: CASSLSAEEQFF; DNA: TGTGCCAGCAGCTTGTCAGCTGAAGAGCAGTTCTTC
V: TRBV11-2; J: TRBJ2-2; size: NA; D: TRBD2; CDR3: CASSGGGGNTGELFF; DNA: TGTGCCAGCAGCGGGGGGGGAGGGAACACCGGGGAGCTGTTTTTT
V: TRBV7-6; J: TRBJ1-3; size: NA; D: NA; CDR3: CASSLIRDGGTNTIYF; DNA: TGTGCCAGCAGCTTGATCCGGGACGGAGGCACAAACACCATATATTTT
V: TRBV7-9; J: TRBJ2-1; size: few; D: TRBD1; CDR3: CASSYPPRQGSYNEQFF; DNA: TGTGCCAGCAGCTATCCCCCCCGACAGGGGTCCTACAATGAGCAGTTCTTC
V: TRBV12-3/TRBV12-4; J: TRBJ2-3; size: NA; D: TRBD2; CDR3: CATKRGGGTDTQYF; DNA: TGTGCCACCAAGCGGGGGGGCGGGACAGATACGCAGTATTTT